This is a list of T cell receptor beta chains from one sample in a study of T cell clones after liver transplantation. Data came from immunoSEQ multiplex PCR; TCRdb stores just in-frame clones and leaves some out. This table holds tens of thousands of clones, roughly 90% found once. The material was CD4+ T cells from blood, obtained before liver transplant. Receptor source: a human donor who received a liver transplant. The CDR3 runs from the conserved cysteine through the conserved F or W. Each record gives: J gene, V gene, clone size, CDR3 length, D gene, CDR3 protein, CDR3 DNA. A D gene is named only where the DNA matches it firmly. Rows give clone size only sometimes, using once, few, many, or a class for an expanded clone.

J gene: TRBJ2-6
V gene: TRBV7-6
clone size: -
CDR3 length: 18
D gene: TRBD2
CDR3 protein: CASSRGLAGVDGANVLTF
CDR3 DNA: TGTGCCAGCAGCCGGGGACTAGCGGGAGTAGATGGGGCCAACGTCCTGACTTTC

J gene: TRBJ2-7
V gene: TRBV11-3
clone size: -
CDR3 length: 15
D gene: -
CDR3 protein: CASSLETAYSYEQYF
CDR3 DNA: TGTGCCAGCAGCTTAGAGACAGCGTACTCCTACGAGCAGTACTTC

J gene: TRBJ2-5
V gene: TRBV5-1
clone size: -
CDR3 length: 13
D gene: -
CDR3 protein: CASSLVLGETQYF
CDR3 DNA: TGCGCCAGCAGCTTAGTTTTGGGAGAGACCCAGTACTTC

J gene: TRBJ2-7
V gene: TRBV19
clone size: once
CDR3 length: 15
D gene: -
CDR3 protein: CASSIVAGAGGEQYF
CDR3 DNA: TGTGCCAGTAGTATAGTGGCAGGGGCCGGCGGCGAGCAGTACTTC

J gene: TRBJ1-2
V gene: TRBV29-1
clone size: -
CDR3 length: 12
D gene: TRBD1
CDR3 protein: CSAPGGLYGYTF
CDR3 DNA: TGCAGCGCCCCAGGGGGATTGTACGGCTACACCTTC

J gene: TRBJ2-7
V gene: TRBV2
clone size: -
CDR3 length: 14
D gene: TRBD1
CDR3 protein: CASSEGYRGVEQYF
CDR3 DNA: TGTGCCAGCAGTGAAGGATACAGGGGGGTCGAGCAGTACTTC

J gene: TRBJ1-2
V gene: TRBV9
clone size: -
CDR3 length: 12
D gene: -
CDR3 protein: CASSVVEGSYTF
CDR3 DNA: TGTGCCAGCAGCGTAGTAGAGGGAAGCTACACCTTC

J gene: TRBJ2-3
V gene: TRBV9
clone size: -
CDR3 length: 19
D gene: -
CDR3 protein: CASSVGVGRLAPRGDTQYF
CDR3 DNA: TGTGCCAGCAGCGTTGGAGTTGGACGATTAGCCCCAAGGGGAGATACGCAGTATTTT

J gene: TRBJ2-3
V gene: TRBV5-1
clone size: -
CDR3 length: 14
D gene: TRBD2
CDR3 protein: CASQGGTITDTQYF
CDR3 DNA: TGCGCCAGCCAGGGCGGGACTATCACAGATACGCAGTATTTT

J gene: TRBJ2-1
V gene: TRBV27
clone size: -
CDR3 length: 14
D gene: TRBD2
CDR3 protein: CASSFQRDDNEQFF
CDR3 DNA: TGTGCCAGCAGTTTTCAGCGGGATGACAATGAGCAGTTCTTC

J gene: TRBJ2-5
V gene: TRBV7-9
clone size: -
CDR3 length: 16
D gene: TRBD2
CDR3 protein: CASSLGLAGDGETQYF
CDR3 DNA: TGTGCCAGCAGCCTAGGACTAGCGGGAGACGGAGAGACCCAGTACTTC

J gene: TRBJ2-1
V gene: TRBV5-1
clone size: -
CDR3 length: 16
D gene: TRBD2
CDR3 protein: CASSPFGASGSHEQFF
CDR3 DNA: TGCGCCAGCAGCCCCTTCGGGGCTAGCGGGAGCCATGAGCAGTTCTTC

J gene: TRBJ2-5
V gene: TRBV6-6
clone size: -
CDR3 length: 14
D gene: -
CDR3 protein: CASSYQWAEETQYF
CDR3 DNA: TGTGCCAGCAGTTACCAGTGGGCCGAAGAGACCCAGTACTTC

J gene: TRBJ1-2
V gene: TRBV27
clone size: -
CDR3 length: 14
D gene: TRBD1
CDR3 protein: CASSPDRGDYGYTF
CDR3 DNA: TGTGCCAGCAGTCCGGACAGGGGAGACTATGGCTACACCTTC

J gene: TRBJ2-7
V gene: TRBV11-3
clone size: -
CDR3 length: 12
D gene: -
CDR3 protein: CASSARYGEQYF
CDR3 DNA: TGTGCCAGCAGCGCTAGATATGGGGAGCAGTACTTC

J gene: TRBJ1-3
V gene: TRBV13
clone size: few
CDR3 length: 17
D gene: -
CDR3 protein: CASSTRRGLVAGNTIYF
CDR3 DNA: TGTGCCAGCAGCACCCGGCGGGGTCTGGTAGCTGGAAACACCATATATTTT

J gene: TRBJ1-1
V gene: TRBV21-1
clone size: few
CDR3 length: 15
D gene: -
CDR3 protein: CASIDRGIGGTEAFF
CDR3 DNA: TGTGCCAGCATCGACAGGGGGATAGGGGGCACTGAAGCTTTCTTT

J gene: TRBJ2-1
V gene: TRBV27
clone size: -
CDR3 length: 11
D gene: -
CDR3 protein: CASSRVGEQFF
CDR3 DNA: TGTGCCAGCAGTCGCGTAGGTGAGCAGTTCTTC

J gene: TRBJ1-1
V gene: TRBV6-1
clone size: -
CDR3 length: 14
D gene: -
CDR3 protein: CASSLRLRNTEAFF
CDR3 DNA: TGTGCCAGCAGTCTTCGACTGAGGAACACTGAAGCTTTCTTT

J gene: TRBJ2-7
V gene: TRBV7-9
clone size: -
CDR3 length: 14
D gene: TRBD1
CDR3 protein: CASTIGQDTGEQYF
CDR3 DNA: TGTGCCAGCACCATAGGACAGGACACGGGAGAGCAGTACTTC

J gene: TRBJ2-3
V gene: TRBV27
clone size: -
CDR3 length: 13
D gene: -
CDR3 protein: CASSLLDTDTQYF
CDR3 DNA: TGTGCCAGCAGTTTATTGGACACAGATACGCAGTATTTT

J gene: TRBJ2-7
V gene: TRBV7-9
clone size: -
CDR3 length: 14
D gene: -
CDR3 protein: CASSRAPGPGEQYF
CDR3 DNA: TGTGCCAGCAGCCGGGCCCCAGGGCCGGGCGAGCAGTACTTC

J gene: TRBJ1-2
V gene: TRBV6-5
clone size: -
CDR3 length: 13
D gene: -
CDR3 protein: CASIEFPGRPYTF
CDR3 DNA: TGTGCCAGCATCGAATTCCCGGGGCGCCCCTACACCTTC

J gene: TRBJ1-3
V gene: TRBV5-1
clone size: -
CDR3 length: 18
D gene: -
CDR3 protein: CASSLDRYRVSAGNTIYF
CDR3 DNA: TGCGCCAGCAGCTTGGATCGGTACAGGGTATCGGCTGGAAACACCATATATTTT

J gene: TRBJ1-4
V gene: TRBV5-5
clone size: -
CDR3 length: 16
D gene: TRBD1
CDR3 protein: CASSLGWTGLNEKLFF
CDR3 DNA: TGTGCCAGCAGCTTGGGCTGGACAGGGTTGAATGAAAAACTGTTTTTT

J gene: TRBJ2-7
V gene: TRBV2
clone size: -
CDR3 length: 14
D gene: -
CDR3 protein: CASSTRGSSYEQYF
CDR3 DNA: TGTGCCAGCTCAACAAGGGGGAGCTCCTACGAGCAGTACTTC

J gene: TRBJ2-2
V gene: TRBV5-6
clone size: -
CDR3 length: 15
D gene: TRBD1
CDR3 protein: CASSLVATGGGELFF
CDR3 DNA: TGTGCCAGCAGCTTGGTCGCGACAGGGGGCGGGGAGCTGTTTTTT

J gene: TRBJ2-5
V gene: TRBV7-6
clone size: -
CDR3 length: 12
D gene: -
CDR3 protein: CASSKRVETQYF
CDR3 DNA: TGTGCCAGCAGCAAAAGGGTGGAGACCCAGTACTTC

J gene: TRBJ1-1
V gene: TRBV29-1
clone size: once
CDR3 length: 13
D gene: -
CDR3 protein: CSGGNLGSTEAFF
CDR3 DNA: TGCAGCGGGGGGAATCTGGGTTCCACTGAAGCTTTCTTT

J gene: TRBJ1-1
V gene: TRBV13
clone size: -
CDR3 length: 16
D gene: -
CDR3 protein: CASSAPTVLMNTEAFF
CDR3 DNA: TGTGCCAGCAGCGCCCCGACAGTTTTGATGAACACTGAAGCTTTCTTT

J gene: TRBJ1-1
V gene: TRBV18
clone size: -
CDR3 length: 13
D gene: -
CDR3 protein: CASKTGQDTEAFF
CDR3 DNA: TGTGCCAGCAAAACAGGGCAGGACACTGAAGCTTTCTTT

J gene: TRBJ1-5
V gene: TRBV19
clone size: -
CDR3 length: 14
D gene: TRBD1
CDR3 protein: CASSKGQGGQPQHF
CDR3 DNA: TGTGCCAGTAGTAAAGGACAGGGAGGTCAGCCCCAGCATTTT

J gene: TRBJ1-5
V gene: TRBV28
clone size: -
CDR3 length: 14
D gene: TRBD1
CDR3 protein: CASSLGQGRQPQHF
CDR3 DNA: TGTGCCAGCAGCCTAGGACAGGGGAGGCAGCCCCAGCATTTT

J gene: TRBJ2-3
V gene: TRBV7-3
clone size: once
CDR3 length: 12
D gene: -
CDR3 protein: CASSPSTDTQYF
CDR3 DNA: TGTGCCAGCAGCCCTAGCACAGATACGCAGTATTTT

J gene: TRBJ2-3
V gene: TRBV2
clone size: -
CDR3 length: 14
D gene: TRBD2
CDR3 protein: CASSRTSGTDTQYF
CDR3 DNA: TGTGCCAGCAGTAGGACTAGCGGCACAGATACGCAGTATTTT

J gene: TRBJ1-1
V gene: TRBV5-1
clone size: -
CDR3 length: 16
D gene: -
CDR3 protein: CASSLSGAVRGTEAFF
CDR3 DNA: TGCGCCAGCAGCTTGTCAGGGGCGGTTCGGGGGACTGAAGCTTTCTTT

J gene: TRBJ1-1
V gene: TRBV5-1
clone size: -
CDR3 length: 13
D gene: -
CDR3 protein: CASSSQVNTEAFF
CDR3 DNA: TGCGCCAGCAGCTCACAGGTTAACACTGAAGCTTTCTTT

J gene: TRBJ2-3
V gene: TRBV5-4
clone size: -
CDR3 length: 14
D gene: -
CDR3 protein: CASSPGLAENTQYF
CDR3 DNA: TGTGCCAGCAGCCCCGGACTCGCTGAGAATACGCAGTATTTT

J gene: TRBJ2-1
V gene: TRBV5-1
clone size: -
CDR3 length: 14
D gene: -
CDR3 protein: CASSLASDHPLPFF
CDR3 DNA: TGCGCCAGCAGCTTGGCGTCGGACCACCCCCTGCCGTTCTTC

J gene: TRBJ2-1
V gene: TRBV19
clone size: -
CDR3 length: 12
D gene: TRBD2
CDR3 protein: CASSITSGSKFF
CDR3 DNA: TGTGCCAGTAGTATTACTAGCGGGAGCAAGTTCTTC

J gene: TRBJ2-3
V gene: TRBV7-3
clone size: few
CDR3 length: 14
D gene: TRBD2
CDR3 protein: CASSRTSGSHTQYF
CDR3 DNA: TGTGCCAGCAGCCGGACTAGCGGGAGCCACACGCAGTATTTT

J gene: TRBJ1-4
V gene: TRBV6-5
clone size: -
CDR3 length: 15
D gene: -
CDR3 protein: CASSPEGATNEKLFF
CDR3 DNA: TGTGCCAGCAGTCCAGAGGGGGCAACTAATGAAAAACTGTTTTTT

J gene: TRBJ2-3
V gene: TRBV30
clone size: -
CDR3 length: 12
D gene: -
CDR3 protein: CAWRESTDTQYF
CDR3 DNA: TGTGCCTGGAGGGAGAGCACAGATACGCAGTATTTT

J gene: TRBJ2-7
V gene: TRBV11-3
clone size: -
CDR3 length: 16
D gene: -
CDR3 protein: CASSLGRTASSYEQYF
CDR3 DNA: TGTGCCAGCAGCTTAGGGAGGACGGCCAGCTCCTACGAGCAGTACTTC